One and the same sample provided the 8 T cell receptor beta chains below, sequenced in a study of T-cell memory formation after mild COVID-19. TCRdb independently ran MiXCR on the 5' RACE reads; one entry per CDR3 protein. The repertoire holds 190,000 or so distinct CDR3 sequences, with 20% to 25% as singletons. The source material was PBMCs or a T cell subset sorted from them (not recorded which). All receptors come from an adult woman who had mild COVID-19 (a few samples of this study predate the infection). Cell type and time point are not known.

The V and J genes are TRBV4-1 and TRBJ1-2; weak D call: TRBD1 (5 bases). Trimming removed 3 bases from V and 8 bases from J, with 25 bases in between. Per the germline V gene, CDR1 is MGHRA and CDR2 is YSYEKL. The CDR3 sequence is 17 residues long. Written as DNA, the CDR3 is TGCGCCAGCAGCCAGAAGACCGCAAACCGGTACAGGCAGGGCTACACCTTC. Amino acid sequence: CASSQKTANRYRQGYTF.

Of note for this clonotype: At one end, the junction sequence differs from germline, possibly due to a read error. The chain carries TRBV12-3 or TRBV12-4 and TRBJ2-1; 7 bases align to TRBD1. CDR3 size: 13 residues. The CDR3 loop is CDGTASSYNEQFF. DNA for the CDR3: TGCGACGGGACAGCGAGCTCCTACAATGAGCAGTTCTTC.

This clonotype has more than one count but fewer than ten. The J gene is TRBJ2-7, the V gene TRBV29-1, with 13 bases fitting TRBD2. The V and J ends lost 4 bases and 2 bases, in that order; junction bases with no gene match: 2. Germline-derived CDR1 and CDR2 are SQVTM and ANQGSEA. There are 14 residues in the CDR3. CDR3 amino acids: CSVVTSGRAYEQYF. CDR3 nucleotides: TGCAGCGTTGTTACTAGCGGGAGGGCCTACGAGCAGTACTTC.

This chain joins TRBV7-6 and TRBJ2-2, with unresolved D. Germline V gene data show CDR1 as SGHVS and CDR2 as FNYEAQ. The V end was cut by 1 base, the J end by 1 base, with 4 bases between. The CDR3 contains 14 residues. The CDR3 sequence is CASSLEVNTGELFF. In DNA, the CDR3 is TGTGCCAGCAGCTTAGAGGTGAACACCGGGGAGCTGTTTTTT.

The CDR3 here is CASSQVGSPLHF. As DNA, the CDR3 is TGCGCCAGCAGCCAAGTAGGATCACCCCTCCACTTT. The chain combines TRBV4-1 with TRBJ1-6; D gene ambiguous. V was shortened by 1 base and J by 10 bases, with 5 bases between the two germline ends. This CDR3 has 12 amino acids. Germline CDR1 reads MGHRA; CDR2 reads YSYEKL.

The chain employs TRBV29-1 and TRBJ2-1; 9 positions match TRBD2. V shed 0 bases and J 4 bases; nucleotides not matched to a gene: 4. Germline V gives CDR1 SQVTM, CDR2 ANQGSEA. The CDR3 length is 15 residues. CDR3 amino acids: CSVEDLAGGYNEQFF. The CDR3 DNA reads as TGCAGCGTTGAAGATCTGGCGGGAGGGTACAATGAGCAGTTCTTC.

CDR3 in amino acids: CASSGNYGYTF. CDR3 bases: TGTGCCAGCAGTGGGAACTATGGCTACACCTTC. The chain combines TRBV27 with TRBJ1-2; D gene uncertain. CDR1 is MNHEY, CDR2 SMNVEV, per germline (reference sequence). This CDR3 comprises 11 residues. The germline V and J ends were trimmed by 5 bases and 2 bases, with 3 bases remaining between them.

Only a few counts were recorded for this clonotype. The CDR3 nucleotides read TGCAGTGCTAGAGATACGGGGCGACTAGCGGGGGAGTTCGTATACTTC. It yields the protein CSARDTGRLAGEFVYF. The rearrangement joins TRBV20-1 to TRBJ2-7, with 12 bases aligning to TRBD2. The CDR3 sequence is 16 residues long. J gave up 13 bases and V 0 bases, and 16 bases lay outside the gene matches. In germline, CDR1 is DFQATT, CDR2 SNEGSKA (reference sequence).